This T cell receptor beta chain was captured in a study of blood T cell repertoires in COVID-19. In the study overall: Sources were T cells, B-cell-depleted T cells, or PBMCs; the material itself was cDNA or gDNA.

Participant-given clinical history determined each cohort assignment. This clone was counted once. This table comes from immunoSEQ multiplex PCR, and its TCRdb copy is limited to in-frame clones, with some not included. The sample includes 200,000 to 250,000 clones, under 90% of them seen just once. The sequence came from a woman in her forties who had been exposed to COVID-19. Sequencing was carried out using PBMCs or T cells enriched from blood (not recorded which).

Here the CDR3 DNA reads TGTGCCAGCAGTGGTGTGCGTGATGGCTACACCTTC. Translation gives CASSGVRDGYTF. The rearrangement joins TRBV2 to TRBJ1-2; D is uncertain. Germline assignment: CDR1 SNHLY and CDR2 FYNNEI. V was shortened by 4 bases and J by 6 bases, with 9 bases between the two germline ends. CDR3 length: 12 amino acids.